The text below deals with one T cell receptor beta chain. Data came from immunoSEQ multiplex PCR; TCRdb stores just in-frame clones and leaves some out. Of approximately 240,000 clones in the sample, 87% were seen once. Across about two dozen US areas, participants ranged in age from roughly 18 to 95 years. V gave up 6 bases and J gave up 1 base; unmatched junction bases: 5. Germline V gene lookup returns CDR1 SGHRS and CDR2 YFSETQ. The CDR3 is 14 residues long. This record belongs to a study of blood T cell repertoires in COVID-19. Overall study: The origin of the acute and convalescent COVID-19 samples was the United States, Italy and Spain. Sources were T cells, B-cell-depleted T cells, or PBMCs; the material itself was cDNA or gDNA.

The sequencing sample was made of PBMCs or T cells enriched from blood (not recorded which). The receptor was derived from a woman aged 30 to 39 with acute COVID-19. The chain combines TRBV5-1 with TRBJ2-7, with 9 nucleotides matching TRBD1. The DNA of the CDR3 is TGCGCCAGCAAACAGGGGGCGGTTTCCTACGAGCAGTACTTC. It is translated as CASKQGAVSYEQYF. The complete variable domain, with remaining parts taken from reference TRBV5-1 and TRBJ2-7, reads KAGVTQTPRYLIKTRGQQVTLSCSPISGHRSVSWYQQTPGQGLQFLFEYFSETQRNKGNFPGRFSGRQFSNSRSEMNVSTLELGDSALYLCASKQGAVSYEQYFGPGTRLTVT.